Listed here are 26 T cell receptor beta chains from one sample, sequenced in a study of blood T cell repertoires in COVID-19. Sequenced by immunoSEQ multiplex PCR; TCRdb stores in-frame clones only, minus some. This table holds about 160,000 clones, approximately 81% found once. The specimen sequenced was PBMCs or T cells enriched from blood (not recorded which). Receptors originate from a woman between 50 and 59 years old who had recovered from COVID-19.

J is TRBJ2-3 and V is TRBV4-2, with 9 bases aligning to TRBD2. Trimming took 3 bases from V and 4 from J; bases not matched to a gene: 14. Germline CDR1 is LGHNA and CDR2 is YNFKEQ. This CDR3 region has 18 residues. The CDR3 sequence is CASSHDLVSGGEADTQYF. CDR3 sequence (DNA): TGTGCCAGCAGCCACGACCTGGTTAGCGGGGGCGAAGCAGATACGCAGTATTTT.

The rearrangement joins TRBV6-1 to TRBJ1-4, with D possibly TRBD1 on 5 matching bases. This CDR3 has 16 residues. Trimming left V 1 base short and J 3 bases short, with 12 bases between. The V gene's germline CDR1 is MNHNS and CDR2 SASEGT. CDR3 loop: CASSEDMGDSNEKLFF. CDR3 nucleotides: TGTGCCAGCAGTGAAGACATGGGGGACTCTAATGAAAAACTGTTTTTT.

The chain carries TRBV7-3 and TRBJ2-7; D remains ambiguous. The germline gives CDR1 SGHTA, CDR2 FQGTGA. V dropped 4 bases and J dropped 6 bases, with 13 bases sitting between them. The CDR3 has 13 residues. This CDR3 is CASSSHMASEQYF. In nucleotides, the CDR3 is TGTGCCAGCAGCTCACACATGGCTAGCGAGCAGTACTTC. Based on the CDR3 plus reference TRBV7-3 and TRBJ2-7, the full variable domain is GAGVSQTPSNKVTEKGKYVELRCDPISGHTALYWYRQSLGQGPEFLIYFQGTGAADDSGLPNDRFFAVRPEGSVSTLKIQRTERGDSAVYLCASSSHMASEQYFGPGTRLTVT.

In this sample, this clone turned up a few times. The genes are TRBV2 and TRBJ2-1, with 7 bases that match TRBD2. CDR1 is SNHLY, CDR2 FYNNEI, per germline. The CDR3 covers 14 residues. V dropped 7 bases and J dropped 11; count of bases not matched to a gene: 14. This CDR3 reads CASTPQGSGPKQFF. CDR3 coding DNA: TGTGCCAGCACCCCCCAGGGTAGCGGGCCAAAGCAGTTCTTC.

V and J are TRBV28 and TRBJ1-2, with D tentatively TRBD1 (5 bases). Per germline, CDR1 MDHEN and CDR2 SYDVKM. The CDR3 runs 13 residues. V was shortened by 7 bases and J by 5 bases, with 14 bases between the two germline ends. The DNA of the CDR3 is TGTGCCAGCAACCCCGGACACGGATATGGCTACACCTTC. Residues: CASNPGHGYGYTF.

The chain carries TRBV9 and TRBJ1-2, with 10 bases lining up with TRBD1. V lost 4 bases to trimming and J lost 0 bases; unmatched junction nucleotides: 6. Germline V gives CDR1 SGDLS, CDR2 YYNGEE. This CDR3 contains 16 residues. The CDR3 DNA is TGTGCCAGCAGCCCGGGACAGGGGAGAGCTAACTATGGCTACACCTTC. Amino acid sequence: CASSPGQGRANYGYTF. The complete variable domain, with remaining parts taken from reference TRBV9 and TRBJ1-2, reads DSGVTQTPKHLITATGQRVTLRCSPRSGDLSVYWYQQSLDQGLQFLIQYYNGEERAKGNILERFSAQQFPDLHSELNLSSLELGDSALYFCASSPGQGRANYGYTFGSGTRLTVV.

The gene calls are TRBV13 and TRBJ1-5; D not certain. Germline V CDR1 and CDR2: PRHDT, FYEKMQ (reference sequence). The CDR3 is 12 residues long. Trimming took 5 bases from V and 10 from J, leaving 12 bases between them. The CDR3 DNA follows: TGTGCCAGCAGCCTCCCCGGGATTCCCCAGCATTTT. Amino acids: CASSLPGIPQHF.

The chain couples TRBV2 to TRBJ2-1; D not certain. Per germline, CDR1 SNHLY and CDR2 FYNNEI. This CDR3 comprises 10 residues. Trimming removed 4 bases at V and 10 bases at J, with 5 bases between. DNA for the CDR3: TGTGCCAGCAGTGTGGGCGAGCAGTTCTTC. It translates to CASSVGEQFF.

The genes are TRBV6-5 and TRBJ2-7; 9 bases are shared with TRBD1. From germline, CDR1 is MNHEY and CDR2 SVGAGI. After removal of 8 bases from V and 0 bases from J, the junction contained 8 bases not matched to a gene. This CDR3 is 15 amino acids long. Here the CDR3 DNA reads TGTGCCAGCTGCCCCGGGACAGGGAGCTCCTACGAGCAGTACTTC. Translating it yields CASCPGTGSSYEQYF.

The V call is TRBV5-6, the J call TRBJ2-7; unclear D gene. The CDR3 is 11 residues long. CDR1 and CDR2 from the germline V gene are SGHDT and YYEEEE. Between the trimmed V and J ends, which lost 0 bases and 6 bases, there was a span of 4 bases. CDR3 DNA sequence: TGTGCCAGCAGCTTGGCGGGCGAGCAGTACTTC. Its translation: CASSLAGEQYF.

The rearrangement links TRBV5-1 to TRBJ1-2; 8 bases line up with TRBD1. Germline loops: CDR1 SGHRS, CDR2 YFSETQ. The CDR3 is made up of 14 amino acids. V gave up 0 bases and J gave up 3 bases; unmatched junction bases: 1. The CDR3 reads CASSLAGGYYGYTF. The CDR3 nucleotides read TGCGCCAGCAGCTTGGCAGGGGGCTACTATGGCTACACCTTC.

This sequence joins TRBV5-1 and TRBJ1-2; 9 bases are shared with TRBD1. V lost 3 bases, J lost 4 bases, and 10 bases stayed unmatched. Germline V gene data show CDR1 as SGHRS and CDR2 as YFSETQ. The length of the CDR3 is 16 residues. The CDR3 here is CASSWGGTGRGYGYTF. In nucleotides, the CDR3 is TGCGCCAGCAGCTGGGGTGGGACAGGGAGAGGCTATGGCTACACCTTC.

The V gene is TRBV28, the J gene TRBJ2-3; D ambiguous. V was shortened by 5 bases and J by 4 bases, with 19 bases between the two germline ends. This CDR3 contains 16 residues. The germline V gene encodes CDR1 MDHEN and CDR2 SYDVKM. The CDR3 DNA is TGTGCCAGCAGTATTCGCGTCAGGTTGGGCGCAGATACGCAGTATTTT. This gives the protein CASSIRVRLGADTQYF.

The sample holds a few counts of this clone. The J gene is TRBJ1-3, the V gene TRBV7-9; D perhaps matches TRBD1 (6 bases). Germline CDR1 reads SEHNR; CDR2 reads FQNEAQ (reference sequence). Trimming removed 5 bases at V and 4 bases at J, with 18 bases between. The CDR3 is 16 amino acids. The CDR3 is CASSQMTGRIGNTIYF. CDR3 DNA: TGTGCCAGCAGCCAAATGACAGGAAGGATAGGAAACACCATATATTTT.

The gene calls are TRBV3-1 (or the pseudogene TRBV3-2) and TRBJ2-7, with TRBD2 identical over 9 bases. Germline trimming cut 0 bases from V and 0 bases from J; bases unmatched to any gene: 21. The germline V gene has CDR1 LGHDT and CDR2 YNNKEL (reference sequence). The CDR3 has 22 amino acids. In nucleotides, the CDR3 is TGTGCCAGCAGCCAAGATATGAACATCGCTAGCGGGAAGAGGATCTTCTCCTACGAGCAGTACTTC. As protein: CASSQDMNIASGKRIFSYEQYF.

The rearrangement uses TRBV5-1 and TRBJ2-3, with 8 bases that match TRBD2. The V segment lost 2 bases and the J segment 3 bases; nucleotides outside the gene matches: 11. Germline V gene lookup returns CDR1 SGHRS and CDR2 YFSETQ. The CDR3 totals 17 residues. In nucleotides, the CDR3 is TGCGCCAGCAGCTTCCTCCCTGCCGGGACTAGTACAGATACGCAGTATTTT. Residues: CASSFLPAGTSTDTQYF.

Of note for this clone: The DNA is left out, because the CDR3 cannot be placed on it with certainty; the CDR3 is given as TCRdb lists it. CDR3 loop: CASSVGEGSTMFF. The rearrangement links TRBV2 to TRBJ2-1; no DNA check was done on the table's D call, TRBD2. Germline CDR1 and CDR2: SNHLY and FYNNEI. The CDR3 is made up of 13 amino acids, end residues included.

The rearrangement uses TRBV28 and TRBJ1-6; D unclear. The CDR3 consists of 14 residues. V was clipped by 2 bases and J by 4 bases, with 6 bases between them. CDR1 and CDR2 from the germline V gene are MDHEN and SYDVKM. CDR3 sequence reads: CASSLVQYNSPLHF. Here the CDR3 DNA reads TGTGCCAGCAGTTTAGTACAGTATAATTCACCCCTCCACTTT.

This clone has only one observation. Here the CDR3 DNA reads TGTGCCAGCAGCCAAGCCCAGGGCAGTGCAGAGACCCAGTACTTC. Residues: CASSQAQGSAETQYF. This chain connects TRBV3-1 (or the pseudogene TRBV3-2) to TRBJ2-5, with a weak D call TRBD1 (5 bases). V was clipped by 1 base and J by 4 bases, with 13 bases between them. Germline V CDR1 and CDR2: LGHDT, YNNKEL (reference sequence). This CDR3 comprises 15 residues.

V usage is TRBV3-1 (or the pseudogene TRBV3-2) and J usage is TRBJ1-2, with a weak D call TRBD1 (5 bases). V lost 7 bases and J 8 bases, leaving 20 bases between the germline ends. CDR3 length: 14 amino acids. Germline V gene sequence: CDR1 LGHDT, CDR2 YNNKEL (reference sequence). In DNA form, the CDR3 reads TGTGCCAGCACCCCAGGGCCGCCGGTATCGGGCTACACCTTC. It specifies CASTPGPPVSGYTF.

This clone appeared a single time. CDR3 amino acids: CSASGKGSTDTQYF. CDR3 nucleotide sequence: TGCAGTGCTAGTGGAAAGGGGAGCACAGATACGCAGTATTTT. This rearrangement joins TRBV20-1 to TRBJ2-3; D is perhaps TRBD1 (5 bases). V was cut by 3 bases and J by 0 bases, with 10 bases left in between. The germline gives CDR1 DFQATT, CDR2 SNEGSKA (reference sequence). The CDR3 spans 14 residues.

The rearrangement links TRBV9 to TRBJ1-2; D is unclear. Germline V gives CDR1 SGDLS, CDR2 YYNGEE. With 3 bases removed from V and 10 bases from J, the gap between germline ends came to 7 bases. The CDR3 extends over 10 amino acids. CDR3 in amino acids: CASSGLVYTF. The CDR3, as DNA: TGTGCCAGCAGCGGGTTAGTCTACACCTTC.

This clone appeared a single time. CDR3 amino acids: CASSGGGTANYGYTF. CDR3 nucleotides: TGTGCCAGCAGCGGCGGAGGGACGGCTAACTATGGCTACACCTTC. The chain carries TRBV9 and TRBJ1-2, with D perhaps TRBD1 (5 bases). Germline loops: CDR1 SGDLS, CDR2 YYNGEE. The CDR3 extends over 15 amino acids. V was clipped by 3 bases and J by 0 bases, with 12 bases between them.

The chain carries TRBV3-1 (or the pseudogene TRBV3-2) and TRBJ2-5; 8 nucleotides agree with TRBD2. CDR3 length equals 14 residues. The germline V gene has CDR1 LGHDT and CDR2 YNNKEL (reference sequence). The V gene end was trimmed by 6 bases and the J gene end by 5 bases; junction bases not matched to a gene: 8. The DNA for the CDR3 is TGTGCCAGCAGAAAGCGGGGGACGGGGGAGACCCAGTACTTC. It yields the protein CASRKRGTGETQYF.

This clone has only a few counts. The chain links TRBV5-5 to TRBJ1-2; D is undetermined. From germline, CDR1 is SGHKS and CDR2 YYEKEE (reference sequence). This CDR3 has 13 residues. The V and J ends lost 4 bases and 3 bases respectively, with 10 bases between them. The CDR3 sequence: CASSPGSYYGYTF. The CDR3, as DNA: TGTGCCAGCAGCCCTGGTAGTTACTATGGCTACACCTTC.

The chain combines TRBV18 with TRBJ2-7; 13 bases are a match to TRBD2. J gave up 7 bases and V 5 bases, and 8 bases lay outside the gene matches. This CDR3 is built from 15 residues. Germline-derived CDR1 and CDR2 are KGHSH and LQKENI. The CDR3 DNA sequence: TGTGCCAGCTCAGAAGGACTAGCGGGAGTATGGGAGCAGTACTTC. This codes for CASSEGLAGVWEQYF. The full variable domain, its missing parts supplied by reference TRBV18 and TRBJ2-7, is NAGVMQNPRHLVRRRGQEARLRCSPMKGHSHVYWYRQLPEEGLKFMVYLQKENIIDESGMPKERFSAEFPKEGPSILRIQQVVRGDSAAYFCASSEGLAGVWEQYFGPGTRLTVT.